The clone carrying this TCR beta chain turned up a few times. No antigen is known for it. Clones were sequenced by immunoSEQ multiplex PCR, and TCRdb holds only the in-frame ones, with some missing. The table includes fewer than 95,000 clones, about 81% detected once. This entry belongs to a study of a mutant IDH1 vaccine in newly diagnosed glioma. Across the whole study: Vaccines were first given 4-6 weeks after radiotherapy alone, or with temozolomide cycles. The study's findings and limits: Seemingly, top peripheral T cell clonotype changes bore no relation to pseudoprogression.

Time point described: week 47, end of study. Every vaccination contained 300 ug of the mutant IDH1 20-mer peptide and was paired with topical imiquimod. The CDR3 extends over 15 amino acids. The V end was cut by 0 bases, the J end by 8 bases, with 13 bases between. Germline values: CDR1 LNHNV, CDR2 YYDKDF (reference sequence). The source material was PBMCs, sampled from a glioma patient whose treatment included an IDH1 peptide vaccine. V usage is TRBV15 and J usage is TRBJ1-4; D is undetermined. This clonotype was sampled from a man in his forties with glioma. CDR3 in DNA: TGTGCCACCAGCAGAGAGGGCTCAGCGGGGGAAAAACTGTTTTTT. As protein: CATSREGSAGEKLFF. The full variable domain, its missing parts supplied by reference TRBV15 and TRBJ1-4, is DAMVIQNPRYQVTQFGKPVTLSCSQTLNHNVMYWYQQKSSQAPKLLFHYYDKDFNNEADTPDNFQSRRPNTSFCFLDIRSPGLGDTAMYLCATSREGSAGEKLFFGSGTQLSVL.